One sample yielded the 5 T cell receptor beta chains listed below, sequenced in a study of T cells after yellow fever vaccination. TCRdb itself ran the 5' RACE reads through MiXCR, one entry per CDR3 protein. The top ten clones hold 20% to 25% of a sample with 300,000 or so distinct CDR3 sequences, around 4.1% of them seen once. Sequencing was performed on PBMCs, taken 5 days after the yellow fever booster vaccination. The source is a young man who received the YFV17D yellow fever vaccine.

This clonotype was observed many times. The V call is TRBV28, the J call TRBJ1-6, with 10 bases aligning to TRBD1. The CDR3 extends over 15 amino acids. The V gene end was trimmed by 2 bases and the J gene end by 10 bases; junction bases not matched to a gene: 5. Germline assignment: CDR1 MDHEN and CDR2 SYDVKM. The CDR3: CASSLRDRGLSPLHF. The CDR3 DNA reads TGTGCCAGCAGTTTAAGGGACAGGGGATTATCACCCCTCCACTTT. Looking up the rest from reference TRBV28 and TRBJ1-6 gives the full variable domain: DVKVTQSSRYLVKRTGEKVFLECVQDMDHENMFWYRQDPGLGLRLIYFSYDVKMKEKGDIPEGYSVSREKKERFSLILESASTNQTSMYLCASSLRDRGLSPLHFGNGTRLTVT.

There are many counts of this clonotype. The gene calls are TRBV5-1 and TRBJ1-2, with 8 nucleotides matching TRBD1. With V trimmed by 3 bases and J by 4 bases, 2 bases remained unmatched. From germline, CDR1 is SGHRS and CDR2 YFSETQ. This CDR3 is 13 amino acids long. The CDR3 nucleotides are TGCGCCAGCAGCTGGGACAGGATCTATGGCTACACCTTC. This encodes CASSWDRIYGYTF. The complete variable domain, with remaining parts taken from reference TRBV5-1 and TRBJ1-2, reads KAGVTQTPRYLIKTRGQQVTLSCSPISGHRSVSWYQQTPGQGLQFLFEYFSETQRNKGNFPGRFSGRQFSNSRSEMNVSTLELGDSALYLCASSWDRIYGYTFGSGTRLTVV.

This clonotype was recorded at least ten times. The chain has TRBV5-1 and TRBJ2-1; D is unresolved. The V and J ends lost 0 bases and 3 bases respectively, with 7 bases between them. The CDR3 extends over 14 amino acids. Germline CDR1 and CDR2: SGHRS and YFSETQ. The CDR3 nucleotides read TGCGCCAGCAGCTTGGCCCCCCGCTACAATGAGCAGTTCTTC. It is translated as CASSLAPRYNEQFF. The variable domain in full, completed from reference TRBV5-1 and TRBJ2-1, reads KAGVTQTPRYLIKTRGQQVTLSCSPISGHRSVSWYQQTPGQGLQFLFEYFSETQRNKGNFPGRFSGRQFSNSRSEMNVSTLELGDSALYLCASSLAPRYNEQFFGPGTRLTVL.

This clonotype has more than one count but fewer than ten. The gene calls are TRBV15 and TRBJ1-5; D call uncertain. V was clipped by 5 bases and J by 1 base, with 12 bases between them. This CDR3 contains 15 residues. Germline V lookup: CDR1 LNHNV, CDR2 YYDKDF (reference sequence). CDR3 in DNA: TGTGCCACCAGCGACCCTTCAAGGAGCAATCAGCCCCAGCATTTT. Amino acids: CATSDPSRSNQPQHF.

V is TRBV5-1 and J is TRBJ1-3; D is unresolved. The CDR3 runs to 14 residues. V was trimmed by 4 bases and J by 2 bases, leaving 10 bases between them. Germline CDR1 is SGHRS and CDR2 is YFSETQ. The CDR3 sequence: CASSLERPGNTIYF. Here the CDR3 DNA reads TGCGCCAGCAGCCTGGAGAGGCCTGGAAACACCATATATTTT.